These T cell receptor beta chains were read from a single sample in a study of blood T cell repertoires in COVID-19. The table came from immunoSEQ multiplex PCR; TCRdb's copy has only in-frame clones and leaves some out. This sample yields roughly 75,000 clones, of which 80% to 90% are seen a single time; about 6.5% belongs to the top ten. The specimen was peripheral blood. Receptors were obtained from a man older than 75 with COVID-19, enrolled during active disease. The CDR3 runs from the conserved cysteine through the conserved F or W. D genes are given only for firm matches. A clone size is listed for some rows: how often the clone was seen (once, few, many), or a class if it is expanded.

V gene	J gene	D gene	clone size	CDR3 protein	CDR3 DNA
TRBV14	TRBJ1-6	-	-	CASSQDGSSPLHF	TGTGCCAGCAGCCAAGATGGCAGTTCACCCCTCCACTTT
TRBV10-3	TRBJ1-3	TRBD1	-	CAISQGAQTRNTIYF	TGTGCCATCAGTCAGGGGGCGCAAACCCGAAACACCATATATTTT
TRBV6-5	TRBJ1-6	-	-	CASSLREYNSPLHF	TGTGCCAGCAGCCTCCGGGAGTATAATTCACCCCTCCACTTT
TRBV19	TRBJ1-5	-	-	CASSSDLAGYSNQPQHF	TGTGCCAGTAGCTCGGACCTGGCGGGATATAGCAATCAGCCCCAGCATTTT
TRBV6-5	TRBJ1-5	-	-	CASRGHSNQPQHF	TGTGCCAGCAGGGGACATAGCAATCAGCCCCAGCATTTT
TRBV7-6	TRBJ1-2	-	-	CASSPTGGGYTF	TGTGCCAGCAGCCCGACGGGGGGCGGCTACACCTTC
TRBV6-5	TRBJ1-5	-	-	CASSGGPSGHQPQHF	TGTGCCAGCAGCGGGGGGCCTTCCGGGCATCAGCCCCAGCATTTT
TRBV5-1	TRBJ1-3	TRBD1	-	CASSWGSGGDLNTIYF	TGCGCCAGCAGCTGGGGCTCAGGGGGCGATTTGAACACCATATATTTT
TRBV19	TRBJ2-1	TRBD2	many	CATTDAGGPDEQFF	TGTGCCACAACCGACGCGGGGGGGCCGGATGAGCAGTTCTTC
TRBV6-2/TRBV6-3	TRBJ2-3	TRBD2	-	CASGSHRLAEDTDTQYF	TGTGCCAGCGGTTCCCACCGACTAGCGGAAGACACAGATACGCAGTATTTT
TRBV4-2	TRBJ2-5	TRBD2	-	CASSPGTSGEETQYF	TGTGCCAGCAGCCCCGGGACTAGCGGGGAAGAGACCCAGTACTTC
TRBV5-5	TRBJ2-7	TRBD2	few	CASSSTGGGSYEQYF	TGTGCCAGCAGCTCGACGGGAGGAGGGTCCTACGAGCAGTACTTC
TRBV5-5	TRBJ1-2	TRBD1	-	CASSLAGQDYGYTF	TGTGCCAGCAGCTTGGCCGGACAGGACTATGGCTACACCTTC
TRBV6-2/TRBV6-3	TRBJ2-3	TRBD1	-	CASSYSRQGLYTQYF	TGTGCCAGCAGTTACTCCAGACAGGGGTTATATACGCAGTATTTT
TRBV5-1	TRBJ2-1	TRBD2	-	CASSFGTSRANEQFF	TGCGCCAGCAGCTTCGGGACTAGCAGGGCCAATGAGCAGTTCTTC
TRBV7-2	TRBJ2-5	-	-	CASSLGMGGQETQYF	TGTGCCAGCAGCTTAGGGATGGGGGGTCAAGAGACCCAGTACTTC